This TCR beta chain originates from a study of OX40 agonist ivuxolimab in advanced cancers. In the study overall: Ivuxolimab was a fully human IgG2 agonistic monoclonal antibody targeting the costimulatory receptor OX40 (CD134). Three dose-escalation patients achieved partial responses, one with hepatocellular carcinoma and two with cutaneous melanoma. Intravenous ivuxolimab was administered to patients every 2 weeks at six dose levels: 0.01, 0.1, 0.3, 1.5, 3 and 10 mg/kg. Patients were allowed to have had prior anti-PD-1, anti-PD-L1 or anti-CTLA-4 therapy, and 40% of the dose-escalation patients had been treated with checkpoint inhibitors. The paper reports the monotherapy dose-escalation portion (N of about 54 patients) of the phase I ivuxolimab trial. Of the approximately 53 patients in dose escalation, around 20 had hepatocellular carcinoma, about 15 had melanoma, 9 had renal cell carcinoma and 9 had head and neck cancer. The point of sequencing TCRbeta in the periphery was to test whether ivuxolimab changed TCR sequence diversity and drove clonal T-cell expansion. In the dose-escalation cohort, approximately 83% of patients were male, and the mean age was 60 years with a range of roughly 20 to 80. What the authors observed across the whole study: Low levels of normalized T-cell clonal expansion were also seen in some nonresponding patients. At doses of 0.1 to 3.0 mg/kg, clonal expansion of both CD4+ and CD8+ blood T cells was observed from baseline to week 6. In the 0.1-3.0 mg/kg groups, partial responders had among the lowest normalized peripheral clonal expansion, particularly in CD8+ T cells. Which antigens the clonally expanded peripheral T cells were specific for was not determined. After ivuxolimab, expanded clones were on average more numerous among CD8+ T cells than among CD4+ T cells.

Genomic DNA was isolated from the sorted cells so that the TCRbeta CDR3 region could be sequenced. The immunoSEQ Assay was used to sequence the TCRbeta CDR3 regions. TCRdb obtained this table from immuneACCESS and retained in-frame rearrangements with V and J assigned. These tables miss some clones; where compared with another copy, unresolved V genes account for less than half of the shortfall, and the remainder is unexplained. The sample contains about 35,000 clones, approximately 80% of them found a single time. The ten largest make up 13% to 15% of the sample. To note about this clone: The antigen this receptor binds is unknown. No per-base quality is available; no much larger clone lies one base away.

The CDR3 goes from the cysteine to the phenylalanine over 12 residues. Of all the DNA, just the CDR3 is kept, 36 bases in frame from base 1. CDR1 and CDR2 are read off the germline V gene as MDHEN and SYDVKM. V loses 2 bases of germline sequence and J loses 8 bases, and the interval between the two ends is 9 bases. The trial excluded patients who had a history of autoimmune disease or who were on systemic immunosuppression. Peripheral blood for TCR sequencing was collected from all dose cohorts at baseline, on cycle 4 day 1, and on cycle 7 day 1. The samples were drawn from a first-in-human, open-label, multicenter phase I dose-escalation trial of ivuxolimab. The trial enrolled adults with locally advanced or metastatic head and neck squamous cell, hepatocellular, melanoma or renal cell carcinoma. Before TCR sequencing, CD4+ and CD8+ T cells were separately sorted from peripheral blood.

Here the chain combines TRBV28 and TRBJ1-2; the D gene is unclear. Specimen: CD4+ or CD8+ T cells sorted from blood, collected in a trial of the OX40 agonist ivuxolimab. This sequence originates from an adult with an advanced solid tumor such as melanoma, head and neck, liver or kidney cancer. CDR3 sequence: CASSLGVSGYTF. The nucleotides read TGTGCCAGCAGTTTAGGGGTTTCCGGCTACACCTTC.